Shown below are 14 T cell receptor beta chains from a single sample sequenced in a study of blood T cell repertoires in COVID-19. Profiling relied on immunoSEQ multiplex PCR, and the TCRdb table lists in-frame clones only, not all of them. The sample contains 140,000 to 150,000 clones, more than 70% of which appear only once. Sequenced input: peripheral blood. The receptors stem from a human donor in a cohort sampled during active COVID-19.

Here the CDR3 DNA reads TGTGCCAGCAGTTACTCGAAGAACAGGGGCGGTTCACCCCTCCACTTT. Protein sequence: CASSYSKNRGGSPLHF. The chain joins TRBV6-5 to TRBJ1-6; TRBD1 agrees at 7 bases. The germline gives CDR1 MNHEY, CDR2 SVGAGI. This CDR3 is built from 16 residues. The V gene end was trimmed by 0 bases and the J gene end by 9 bases; junction bases not matched to a gene: 8.

This rearrangement joins TRBV27 to TRBJ2-5, with D perhaps matching TRBD2 (5 bases). The CDR3 is 16 residues long. CDR1 is MNHEY and CDR2 is SMNVEV in the germline V gene (reference sequence). Deletions cut 1 base from V and 5 bases from J, with 17 bases between. DNA of the CDR3: TGTGCCAGCAGTTTATTTACCGGCCGCGGGCGGGAGACCCAGTACTTC. Residues: CASSLFTGRGRETQYF.

This clone was seen a few times. The rearrangement links TRBV6-5 to TRBJ2-3; TRBD1 is a possible D gene (6 bases). V shed 6 bases and J shed 6 bases, with 16 bases lying between them. The CDR3 spans 14 residues. Germline CDR1 is MNHEY and CDR2 is SVGAGI. The CDR3 here is CASRASYRDDTQYF. CDR3 DNA sequence: TGTGCCAGCAGAGCATCGTACAGGGACGATACGCAGTATTTT.

The V gene is TRBV7-9, the J gene TRBJ1-1, with D tentatively TRBD1 (5 bases). The CDR3 totals 13 residues. V dropped 5 bases and J dropped 1 base, with 8 bases sitting between them. In germline, CDR1 is SEHNR, CDR2 FQNEAQ (reference sequence). The CDR3 coding sequence is TGTGCCAGCAGCGCCACAGGGAACACTGAAGCTTTCTTT. This encodes CASSATGNTEAFF.

The chain carries TRBV29-1 and TRBJ1-1, with unresolved D. The length of the CDR3 is 12 residues. The germline V gene encodes CDR1 SQVTM and CDR2 ANQGSEA. The V gene lost 8 bases and the J gene lost 2 bases, with 12 bases spanning the gap. The CDR3 loop is CSSITRNTEAFF. CDR3 nucleotides: TGCAGCTCGATAACGAGAAACACTGAAGCTTTCTTT.

The CDR3 here is CSASRNYEQYF. The CDR3 bases are TGCAGTGCTAGCAGAAACTACGAGCAGTACTTC. The chain combines TRBV20-1 with TRBJ2-7, with D unclear. The V gene's germline CDR1 is DFQATT and CDR2 SNEGSKA (reference sequence). Trimming left V 3 bases short and J 3 bases short, with 6 bases between. This CDR3 is built from 11 residues.

The rearrangement joins TRBV7-6 to TRBJ2-2; no clear D gene. V gave up 1 base and J gave up 5 bases, with 11 bases separating them. This CDR3 comprises 15 residues. The germline V gene has CDR1 SGHVS and CDR2 FNYEAQ. The CDR3 loop reads CASSLVVGITGELFF. The CDR3 region has the DNA TGTGCCAGCAGCTTAGTGGTGGGCATAACCGGGGAGCTGTTTTTT.

A word on this clone: Its ends do not fully match the called genes, so a read error is possible. The CDR3 here is CASSPSGVELNEQFF. The CDR3 DNA is TGTGCTAGCAGCCCAAGCGGGGTCGAACTTAATGAGCAGTTCTTC. The chain joins TRBV7-7 to TRBJ2-1, with 7 bases lining up with TRBD2. This CDR3 region has 15 residues. CDR1 SSHAT and CDR2 FNYEAQ come from the germline V gene (reference sequence).

V and J are TRBV20-1 and TRBJ2-1, with D maybe TRBD2 (6 bases). Trimming removed 3 bases from V and 15 bases from J, with 24 bases in between. CDR3 length: 14 amino acids. In germline, CDR1 is DFQATT, CDR2 SNEGSKA (reference sequence). The CDR3 spells CSASGTSQMGGRFF. DNA of the CDR3: TGCAGTGCTAGTGGAACAAGCCAAATGGGAGGACGGTTCTTC.

This rearrangement joins TRBV28 to TRBJ1-1; the match to TRBD1 covers 7 bases. Unmatched junction bases numbered 9, after V lost 4 bases and J lost 1 base. The CDR3 totals 16 residues. Looked up from germline, CDR1 is MDHEN and CDR2 is SYDVKM. In DNA form, the CDR3 reads TGTGCCAGCAGTTCAGGGGGAACGGGGGCGAACACTGAAGCTTTCTTT. Translated: CASSSGGTGANTEAFF.

The J gene is TRBJ2-2, the V gene TRBV28; 9 bases align to TRBD2. V dropped 3 bases and J dropped 5; count of bases not matched to a gene: 4. Germline V gene data show CDR1 as MDHEN and CDR2 as SYDVKM. There are 15 residues in the CDR3. The CDR3 spells CASSFSGRGTGELFF. In DNA form, the CDR3 reads TGTGCCAGCAGTTTTAGCGGGAGAGGTACCGGGGAGCTGTTTTTT.

This clone was observed a single time. The rearrangement links TRBV2 to TRBJ2-5; TRBD2 matches 8 bases. The CDR3 consists of 15 residues. J was trimmed by 0 bases and V by 1 base; bases with no gene match: 1. Germline V gene lookup returns CDR1 SNHLY and CDR2 FYNNEI. CDR3 in amino acids: CASSEERGYQETQYF. The CDR3 bases are TGTGCCAGCAGTGAAGAGCGGGGGTACCAAGAGACCCAGTACTTC.

V gene TRBV15 combines with J gene TRBJ1-1, with D tentatively TRBD1 (6 bases). Trimming left V 0 bases short and J 5 bases short, with 13 bases between. The CDR3 is 15 amino acids. The germline V gene encodes CDR1 LNHNV and CDR2 YYDKDF (reference sequence). The CDR3 here is CATSRDLGAATEAFF. Written as DNA, the CDR3 is TGTGCCACCAGCAGAGATCTGGGGGCGGCTACTGAAGCTTTCTTT. Full variable domain (missing parts from reference TRBV15 and TRBJ1-1): DAMVIQNPRYQVTQFGKPVTLSCSQTLNHNVMYWYQQKSSQAPKLLFHYYDKDFNNEADTPDNFQSRRPNTSFCFLDIRSPGLGDTAMYLCATSRDLGAATEAFFGQGTRLTVV.

The chain is built from TRBV4-1 and TRBJ2-3; 11 bases align to TRBD2. The CDR3 is 18 residues long. Germline V lookup: CDR1 MGHRA, CDR2 YSYEKL. J was trimmed by 4 bases and V by 0 bases; bases with no gene match: 9. CDR3 sequence: CASSQDQASGGYADTQYF. CDR3 nucleotides: TGCGCCAGCAGCCAAGATCAGGCTAGCGGGGGGTACGCAGATACGCAGTATTTT.